A selection of T cell receptor beta chains follows, all from one sample in a study of neurological immune-mediated disorders. TCRdb re-called the 5' RACE reads with MiXCR, one entry per CDR3 protein. The repertoire holds 70,000 or so distinct CDR3 sequences, 2.5% to 4% seen once, with about 5% in the top ten. Sequenced material: PBMCs. The source is a woman aged 45-59 years with multiple sclerosis. Both conserved end residues are part of each CDR3. A D gene is named only where the DNA matches it firmly. Clone size is stated in some rows and not others, as once, few, many or a class when expanded.

clone size: many
V gene: TRBV6-2/TRBV6-3
J gene: TRBJ1-5
D gene: TRBD1
CDR3 DNA: TGTGCCAGCAGTCCCGGGACAGGGCTCAATCAGCCCCAGCATTTT
CDR3 protein: CASSPGTGLNQPQHF

clone size: many
V gene: TRBV7-6
J gene: TRBJ1-1
D gene: -
CDR3 DNA: TGTGCCAGCAGCTTAGGAGTGGGTTCGGACACTGAAGCTTTCTTT
CDR3 protein: CASSLGVGSDTEAFF

clone size: many
V gene: TRBV20-1
J gene: TRBJ2-2
D gene: -
CDR3 DNA: TGCAGTGCTAGAGATAATGGGGGAGGCGCGAACACCGGGGAGCTGTTTTTT
CDR3 protein: CSARDNGGGANTGELFF

clone size: -
V gene: TRBV5-1
J gene: TRBJ2-5
D gene: TRBD2
CDR3 DNA: TGCGCCAGCAGCTTAAGCCCTAGCGGGGCGGGCCAATTGACCCAGTACTTC
CDR3 protein: CASSLSPSGAGQLTQYF

clone size: many
V gene: TRBV7-2
J gene: TRBJ2-1
D gene: -
CDR3 DNA: TGTGCCAGCAGCTTAGGGCCCTACAATGAGCAGTTCTTC
CDR3 protein: CASSLGPYNEQFF

clone size: many
V gene: TRBV20-1
J gene: TRBJ2-1
D gene: TRBD2
CDR3 DNA: TGCAGTGCTATTCTAGCGGTAGCTGAGCAGTTCTTC
CDR3 protein: CSAILAVAEQFF

clone size: many
V gene: TRBV29-1
J gene: TRBJ2-3
D gene: -
CDR3 DNA: TGCAGCGTTGAAACCAGGGTGAGGACAGATACGCAGTATTTT
CDR3 protein: CSVETRVRTDTQYF

clone size: many
V gene: TRBV20-1
J gene: TRBJ2-7
D gene: -
CDR3 DNA: TGCAGTGCTAGTCCTATTAGGATATCCTACGAGCAGTACTTC
CDR3 protein: CSASPIRISYEQYF

clone size: many
V gene: TRBV7-2
J gene: TRBJ2-3
D gene: -
CDR3 DNA: TGTGCCAGCAGCTCCGACAGGGTAGCGGGCACAGATACGCAGTATTTT
CDR3 protein: CASSSDRVAGTDTQYF

clone size: many
V gene: TRBV3-1
J gene: TRBJ2-2
D gene: -
CDR3 DNA: TGTGCCAGCAGCCAGGACGATGGGGAGCTGTTTTTT
CDR3 protein: CASSQDDGELFF

clone size: many
V gene: TRBV10-3
J gene: TRBJ2-3
D gene: TRBD2
CDR3 DNA: TGTGCCATCAGGCGGGAGGGCCTTTATACGCAGTATTTT
CDR3 protein: CAIRREGLYTQYF

clone size: many
V gene: TRBV20-1
J gene: TRBJ2-3
D gene: -
CDR3 DNA: TGCAGTGCCTCGGGGCTTTCTAGCACAGATACGCAGTATTTT
CDR3 protein: CSASGLSSTDTQYF

clone size: many
V gene: TRBV20-1
J gene: TRBJ2-7
D gene: TRBD1
CDR3 DNA: TGCAGTGCTTACAGGACAGGGGGGTTCGACGAGCAGTACTTC
CDR3 protein: CSAYRTGGFDEQYF

clone size: -
V gene: TRBV4-3
J gene: TRBJ1-5
D gene: TRBD1
CDR3 DNA: TGCGCCAGCAGCCAAAGACCAGGGGGTAGCAATCAGCCCCAGCATTTT
CDR3 protein: CASSQRPGGSNQPQHF

clone size: many
V gene: TRBV6-6
J gene: TRBJ2-1
D gene: -
CDR3 DNA: TGTGCCAGCAGTTCCTACATGGACAATGAGCAGTTCTTC
CDR3 protein: CASSSYMDNEQFF

clone size: many
V gene: TRBV20-1
J gene: TRBJ2-3
D gene: TRBD2
CDR3 DNA: TGCAGTGCCCTCGCCCTTGGGGGGGTGCTAGCGGGAGGTGGAGATACGCAGTATTTT
CDR3 protein: CSALALGGVLAGGGDTQYF

clone size: many
V gene: TRBV12-3/TRBV12-4
J gene: TRBJ2-2
D gene: -
CDR3 DNA: TGTGCCAGCAGACCGGACACCAACACCGGGGAGCTGTTTTTT
CDR3 protein: CASRPDTNTGELFF

clone size: many
V gene: TRBV7-2
J gene: TRBJ1-1
D gene: -
CDR3 DNA: TGTGCCAGCAGCCCCCGGCAGGGAGTGAACACTGAAGCTTTCTTT
CDR3 protein: CASSPRQGVNTEAFF

clone size: many
V gene: TRBV12-3/TRBV12-4
J gene: TRBJ2-2
D gene: TRBD2
CDR3 DNA: TGTGCCAGCAGCAGGACTAGCGGGGGAGCCCTGGGCGGGGAGCTGTTTTTT
CDR3 protein: CASSRTSGGALGGELFF

clone size: many
V gene: TRBV10-3
J gene: TRBJ2-7
D gene: TRBD2
CDR3 DNA: TGTGCCACCGTTTTGCGGGAGGGTTACGAGCAGTACTTC
CDR3 protein: CATVLREGYEQYF

clone size: many
V gene: TRBV7-2
J gene: TRBJ2-1
D gene: -
CDR3 DNA: TGTGCCAGCAGCTTAGCGGGAAACCCCTACAATGAGCAGTTCTTC
CDR3 protein: CASSLAGNPYNEQFF

clone size: many
V gene: TRBV20-1
J gene: TRBJ2-2
D gene: -
CDR3 DNA: TGCAGTGCTAGAGCCGCGGTTTGGTTGGACACCGGGGAGCTGTTTTTT
CDR3 protein: CSARAAVWLDTGELFF

clone size: -
V gene: TRBV7-6
J gene: TRBJ2-7
D gene: TRBD1
CDR3 DNA: TGTGCCAGCAGCAGACAGGGGGCTTACTACGAGCAGTACTTC
CDR3 protein: CASSRQGAYYEQYF

clone size: many
V gene: TRBV20-1
J gene: TRBJ2-1
D gene: -
CDR3 DNA: TGCAGTGCTAACGGAGGGAGATACAATGAGCAGTTCTTC
CDR3 protein: CSANGGRYNEQFF

clone size: many
V gene: TRBV20-1
J gene: TRBJ2-7
D gene: TRBD2
CDR3 DNA: TGCAGTGCTAGAGTTGATGTAGCGGGGCCCTACGAGCAGTACTTC
CDR3 protein: CSARVDVAGPYEQYF

clone size: many
V gene: TRBV5-1
J gene: TRBJ1-1
D gene: -
CDR3 DNA: TGCGCCAGCAGCTCCACCACGGGGAACACTGAAGCTTTCTTT
CDR3 protein: CASSSTTGNTEAFF

clone size: many
V gene: TRBV7-2
J gene: TRBJ2-4
D gene: -
CDR3 DNA: TGTGCCAGCAGCTCCACGGACAGAATTCAGTACTTC
CDR3 protein: CASSSTDRIQYF

clone size: many
V gene: TRBV20-1
J gene: TRBJ2-3
D gene: TRBD1
CDR3 DNA: TGCAGTGCACCTCCCGGGACAGGGGGATCAAATACGCAGTATTTT
CDR3 protein: CSAPPGTGGSNTQYF

clone size: many
V gene: TRBV5-4
J gene: TRBJ2-5
D gene: -
CDR3 DNA: TGTGCCAGCAGCTTGACAGCCCAAGAGACCCAGTACTTC
CDR3 protein: CASSLTAQETQYF

clone size: many
V gene: TRBV7-2
J gene: TRBJ1-1
D gene: -
CDR3 DNA: TGTGCCAGCAGCTTAGGGGCTTTACGAAAAGCTTTCTTT
CDR3 protein: CASSLGALRKAFF

clone size: many
V gene: TRBV24-1
J gene: TRBJ2-3
D gene: TRBD2
CDR3 DNA: TGTGCCACCAGTGATCTGGGACTAGCTACAAGCACAGATACGCAGTATTTT
CDR3 protein: CATSDLGLATSTDTQYF

clone size: many
V gene: TRBV7-3
J gene: TRBJ2-2
D gene: TRBD2
CDR3 DNA: TGTGCCAGCAGCTCCGGGAGGGGCACCGGGGAGCTGTTTTTT
CDR3 protein: CASSSGRGTGELFF

clone size: many
V gene: TRBV7-9
J gene: TRBJ2-4
D gene: -
CDR3 DNA: TGTGCCAGCAGTAAGACAGAAAACATTCAGTACTTC
CDR3 protein: CASSKTENIQYF

clone size: -
V gene: TRBV11-2
J gene: TRBJ2-1
D gene: -
CDR3 DNA: TGTGCCAGCAGCAAAGGGGTCTCCTCCTACAATGAGCAGTTCTTC
CDR3 protein: CASSKGVSSYNEQFF

clone size: many
V gene: TRBV29-1
J gene: TRBJ1-2
D gene: -
CDR3 DNA: TGCAGCGAGGCCGAGCTGGGTTTGGGGTATGGCTACACCTTC
CDR3 protein: CSEAELGLGYGYTF

clone size: many
V gene: TRBV14
J gene: TRBJ1-2
D gene: -
CDR3 DNA: TGTGCCAGCAGCCCAGGGACCATTCATGGCTACACCTTC
CDR3 protein: CASSPGTIHGYTF

clone size: many
V gene: TRBV28
J gene: TRBJ1-2
D gene: -
CDR3 DNA: TGTGCCAGCAGGGACAGCCGCAACTATGGCTACACCTTC
CDR3 protein: CASRDSRNYGYTF

clone size: many
V gene: TRBV5-1
J gene: TRBJ2-3
D gene: -
CDR3 DNA: TGCGCCAGCAGCCTCCGGGCGGCGGGGAGCACAGATACGCAGTATTTT
CDR3 protein: CASSLRAAGSTDTQYF

clone size: many
V gene: TRBV12-3/TRBV12-4
J gene: TRBJ2-1
D gene: TRBD2
CDR3 DNA: TGTGCCAGCAGTTTCCTAATGACTAGCGGGAGGGTCTCCCGCCAGAATGAGCAGTTCTTC
CDR3 protein: CASSFLMTSGRVSRQNEQFF

clone size: many
V gene: TRBV7-9
J gene: TRBJ2-2
D gene: -
CDR3 DNA: TGTGCCAGCAGCTTTGAGAACGGGGAGCTGTTTTTT
CDR3 protein: CASSFENGELFF

clone size: many
V gene: TRBV20-1
J gene: TRBJ2-5
D gene: -
CDR3 DNA: TGCAGTGCTCCTGCGCTAGGGGGAAGAAGGAAGGAGACCCAGTACTTC
CDR3 protein: CSAPALGGRRKETQYF

clone size: many
V gene: TRBV20-1
J gene: TRBJ1-6
D gene: TRBD1
CDR3 DNA: TGCAGTGCTGCCGACAGGGGGAGGAGCTCCTATAATTCACCCCTCCACTTT
CDR3 protein: CSAADRGRSSYNSPLHF

clone size: medium-sized
V gene: TRBV15
J gene: TRBJ2-3
D gene: -
CDR3 DNA: TGTGCCACCAGCAGAGATAGAGAGGCTACAGATACGCAGTATTTT
CDR3 protein: CATSRDREATDTQYF

clone size: many
V gene: TRBV28
J gene: TRBJ1-1
D gene: -
CDR3 DNA: TGTGCCAGCTTGGGAGGTACCATGAACACTGAAGCTTTCTTT
CDR3 protein: CASLGGTMNTEAFF

clone size: many
V gene: TRBV4-3
J gene: TRBJ2-2
D gene: -
CDR3 DNA: TGCGCCAGCCGGGACACCGTTCGGACCGGGGAGCTGTTTTTT
CDR3 protein: CASRDTVRTGELFF

clone size: many
V gene: TRBV5-1
J gene: TRBJ2-1
D gene: -
CDR3 DNA: TGCGCCAGCACCCCGGCGGACTACTCCTACAATGAGCAGTTCTTC
CDR3 protein: CASTPADYSYNEQFF

clone size: many
V gene: TRBV29-1
J gene: TRBJ2-5
D gene: -
CDR3 DNA: TGCAGCGTTGACGATCGGGGGTCGGTGCAAGAGACCCAGTACTTC
CDR3 protein: CSVDDRGSVQETQYF

clone size: many
V gene: TRBV20-1
J gene: TRBJ1-1
D gene: -
CDR3 DNA: TGCAGTGCTAGACAGGGAGGGGCTTTCTTT
CDR3 protein: CSARQGGAFF

clone size: many
V gene: TRBV6-5
J gene: TRBJ1-2
D gene: TRBD1
CDR3 DNA: TGTGCCAGCAGCAGGACCCAGGGGGCGATCTATGGCTACACCTTC
CDR3 protein: CASSRTQGAIYGYTF

clone size: many
V gene: TRBV12-3/TRBV12-4
J gene: TRBJ2-3
D gene: TRBD2
CDR3 DNA: TGTGCCAGCCTTTCACCTGGGGGGAGGGCCGGGGCAGATACGCAGTATTTT
CDR3 protein: CASLSPGGRAGADTQYF

clone size: many
V gene: TRBV5-1
J gene: TRBJ2-1
D gene: -
CDR3 DNA: TGCGCCAGCAGCTTGGAAGTCACCTACAATGAGCAGTTCTTC
CDR3 protein: CASSLEVTYNEQFF